What follows describes a single T cell receptor (beta chain). What antigen it recognizes has not been identified. Base qualities are missing; no much larger clone stands one base away. Library method: the immunoSEQ multiplex PCR assay. The multiplex PCR relied on a mix of 60 forward primers for TCR Vbeta segments and 13 reverse primers for TCR Jbeta segments. A multiplex PCR assay on genomic DNA amplified the CDR3 region of rearranged TCR beta genes. Amplified TCR beta libraries were sequenced as 87-base-pair reads on the Illumina HiSeq System. As for how the authors treated the data: Across the roughly 700 repertoires, a later analysis counted 60 million to 90 million unique TCR beta chains, roughly 11 million of which were shared by at least two donors. Raw reads were error-corrected and collapsed into unique sequences with a nearest-neighbor algorithm that merged closely related sequences to remove PCR and sequencing errors. CDR3 sequences were aligned to IMGT reference sequences to assign V, D and J gene segments. For a sequence to be retained, a match of at least six nucleotides was required to both a V gene segment and a J gene segment. Rearrangements were classified as productive when the CDR3 lacked stop codons and remained in frame with V and J, and all other rearrangements were classified as non-productive. CDR3 was defined according to IMGT convention as the region running from the second conserved V-encoded cysteine to the conserved J-encoded phenylalanine. The earlier analysis of 587 of the donors excluded sequences that lacked an unambiguous match to a single V gene segment. An earlier analysis of a few hundred of the donors classified V segments as functional when productive rearrangements were above 56.7% and as segregating when the standard deviation between donors was above 5%. A statistical classification framework was developed to diagnose cytomegalovirus status using the catalog of TCR beta chain sequences. In a later analysis, V and J genes were assigned by comparing TCR nucleotide sequences against IMGT/GENE-DB human TR gene sequences. A later analysis assigned CDR3 sequences and most-parsimonious VDJ recombination scenarios with the TCRdist pipeline. In a later analysis, each TCR beta chain was defined by its CDR3 amino acid sequence together with its V-gene family, and reads without a unique V-gene family were excluded. As a way to deal with suspected cross-contamination and a sequencing artifact, a later analysis dropped hundreds of nucleotide sequences that were highly shared and had low generation probability. For each public chain, a later analysis derived a clonal expansion index from normalized ranks of inferred template counts within each repertoire. A later analysis computed generation probabilities with a VDJ recombination model fitted to out-of-frame rearrangements, and checked the results against IGoR. In a later analysis, hypergeometric tests were used to score TCR-TCR, TCR-HLA and TCR-CMV co-occurrence, with a repertoire-size bias correction applied to TCR pairs. In a later analysis, false discovery rates were estimated by permuting HLA or CMV assignments 20 times. In a later analysis, co-occurring TCRs were grouped using DBSCAN, and TCRdist sequence similarity was added for clustering within HLA-allele-positive subsets. Repertoires with fewer than 30,000 or more than 120,000 public chains were left out of co-occurrence clustering, as were a handful of repertoires with anomalous nucleotide sharing. This immuneACCESS table, as held by TCRdb, lists in-frame sequences with V and J called but not all clones. Of the missing ones, under half trace to an unresolved V gene in checked studies; the others have no known cause. The DNA was the basis for D and trimming; V, J and clone size are from that table. This sample has roughly 300,000 clones in its table, and more than 80% of those were observed once. The ten largest make up 3.5% to 4% of the sample.

CDR1 GTSNPN and CDR2 SVGIG are derived from the germline V gene (reference sequence). The germline V end is reduced by 2 bases and the J end by 8 bases; junction bases left unmatched: 14. The CDR3 runs 16 amino acids, cysteine and phenylalanine included. Left in the record is the CDR3 DNA by itself, 48 bases read in frame from the first base. The sample is drawn from a study of cytomegalovirus exposure and HLA in healthy donors (dated by TCRdb to 2016 to 2017). Regarding the study in general: In an earlier analysis of 587 of the donors, about 270 Gb of sequence data and 120 million or so unique TCR beta sequences from some 170 million T cells were reported. An early release covering around 630 HLA-typed donors comprised approximately 290 gigabases of sequencing data and tens of millions of unique TCR sequences. Among the roughly 400 genotyped donors, approximately 82% belonged to the genetic ancestry cluster associated with self-reported Caucasian donors. The study aimed to test whether cataloging public T cell receptors could reveal signatures of past pathogen exposure. The T cell repertoires of 550 to 850 subjects were profiled by immunosequencing and related to cytomegalovirus serostatus. A separate validation cohort of about 110 different subjects was used in addition to the approximately 670-subject first cohort. To predict cytomegalovirus infection status, the study brought together high-throughput TCR immunosequencing, statistical association of individual TCRs with disease status, and machine learning. A later analysis re-analyzed previously published TCR beta repertoires from roughly 630 donors and added high-resolution HLA genotyping to study TCR occurrence patterns. In the later analysis, no new phenotypic data were used to find candidate immune exposures; instead, reliance was placed on TCR beta sequences and their occurrence across donors. To decide whether each TCR beta V gene segment behaved as functional or pseudogenic, an earlier analysis of some 580 of the donors relied on high-throughput TCR beta sequencing. Donor age, sex, ethnicity and CMV serostatus were compiled together with the repertoire data. Genome-wide SNP genotypes for about 60% of the 666 donors were used in a later genetic analysis, which treated that subset as a discovery cohort. All discovery cohort repertoires had been generated using a single sequencing platform. HLA typing included class I and class II loci at four-digit resolution. Typing coverage varied by locus: about 620-630 donors for A, B, C, DRB1 and DQB1; roughly 520 for DQA1; some 610 for DPA1; roughly 450 for DPB1. Because of strong linkage in the cohort, roughly five DR-DQ haplotypes were treated as single units for association and clustering. On average, roughly 250,000 unique TCR beta nucleotide sequences were sequenced per donor among a few hundred genotyped donors of the cohort, with around 19% of those sequences being non-productive. The paper as a whole reports these results and caveats: A later analysis found that TCR association rates varied across HLA loci, with DRB1 alleles showing the most associated TCRs and HLA-C alleles the fewest. The study listed approximately 150 TCR beta chains as associated with cytomegalovirus. In a later analysis, 16,951 TCR beta sequences were associated with specific HLA alleles at a false discovery rate of 0.05. A cluster of highly shared sequence variants was judged likely to represent a technical artifact of the sequencing pipeline. Presence/absence analyses assumed roughly uniform sequencing depth across donors, an assumption that may not hold. This cohort had only TCR beta chains sequenced, and the lack of alpha or paired-chain data limited which features could be detected. According to a later analysis, most CMV-associated TCR beta chains appeared to be HLA-restricted, and the HLA associations seemed to be driven largely by CMV exposure. The authors suggested that the approach could potentially be extended to other disease states and immunological phenotypes. A few of the identified cytomegalovirus-associated TCR beta chains were confirmed in vitro to be specific for cytomegalovirus antigens. HLA typing was unavailable for some donors at each locus, so association tests used only the typed subset. The earlier analysis of about 600 of the donors excluded roughly 17 rarely observed V segments, including chromosome 9 orphons, because counts were too low. In a later genetic analysis, a missense DCLRE1C variant was associated with V-gene and J-gene trimming of TCR beta chains, and the association was replicated in an independent cohort. The classifier was reported to diagnose cytomegalovirus status with high specificity and sensitivity in both the original and validation cohorts. Broadly in line with IMGT annotations, most TCR beta V segments showed up in productive rearrangements about 87% or about 30% of the time in an earlier analysis of some 590 of the donors. Most TCR sequences were seen in very few donors, while some public TCRs were found in many individuals. Strong co-occurrence of HLA alleles, especially DR and DQ, made assigning TCR associations to individual alleles difficult. A further reported finding was that TCR beta sequences accurately predicted the HLA-A and HLA-B alleles for most subjects in the first cohort. Several of the top co-occurrence clusters appeared to be linked to parvovirus B19, influenza, CMV and Epstein-Barr virus, according to a later analysis. The only immune exposure information available for the cohort was CMV serostatus. In a later genetic analysis, fewer N-insertions in productive TCRs were reported among donors in an Asian-associated ancestry cluster than the roughly 700-donor mean. In a later analysis, HLA-associated TCR beta chains showed more clonal expansion and lower generation probabilities than non-associated chains that were equally common. Some IMGT-functional V segments, including TRBV6-2 and TRBV6-3, could not be distinguished by the 87-base-pair reads and were therefore excluded. Linkage disequilibrium might explain the correlated functional status among segregating V segments, but an unknown experimental factor could not be ruled out.

The cohort consisted of fewer than 700 healthy bone marrow donors. At the time of sampling, every cohort member was nominally healthy, though immune exposures that went unrecorded were likely present. The donor was CMV seropositive and belonged to the group of more than 250 seropositive cohort members. A peripheral blood sample was provided by each donor, and peripheral blood mononuclear cells were used for TCR beta sequencing. The Qiagen DNeasy Blood Extraction Kit was used to extract genomic DNA from the blood cell samples. Here the chain combines TRBV30 and TRBJ2-3; TRBD2 matches 9 bases in the middle. The TCR comes from a middle-aged man in good health and CMV-seropositive. Source material: PBMCs. In nucleotides, the sequence is TGTGCCTGGAGTTGGAGTGGTAGCGGGAGTGGGGGTACGCAGTATTTT. Translated, this gives CAWSWSGSGSGGTQYF.